The clone carrying this T cell receptor (beta chain) was seen just once. This sample stems from a study of blood T cell repertoires in COVID-19. On the study more broadly: The samples span acute and convalescent COVID-19 from the United States, Italy and Spain.

This CDR3 region has 18 residues. Germline lookup yields CDR1 LNHDA and CDR2 SQIVND (reference sequence). V lost 5 bases, J lost 0 bases, and 12 bases stayed unmatched. Repertoires were generated with immunoSEQ multiplex PCR, while TCRdb's copy carries only in-frame clones and drops some. This sample has about 160,000 clones; around 83% occur once, and the top ten carry 3.6%. V usage is TRBV19 and J usage is TRBJ1-5; 8 bases fit TRBD1. This sequence was found in a woman aged 45-60 years in a cohort exposed to, infected with or recovered from COVID-19 (not recorded which). Sequencing was carried out using PBMCs or T cells enriched from blood (not recorded which). The CDR3 region has the DNA TGTGCCAGTAGTTCTCCGGGACAGGCGTTTTATAGCAATCAGCCCCAGCATTTT. It codes for CASSSPGQAFYSNQPQHF. Full variable domain (remainder filled in from reference TRBV19 and TRBJ1-5): DGGITQSPKYLFRKEGQNVTLSCEQNLNHDAMYWYRQDPGQGLRLIYYSQIVNDFQKGDIAEGYSVSREKKESFPLTVTSAQKNPTAFYLCASSSPGQAFYSNQPQHFGDGTRLSIL.